Below, 30 T cell receptor beta chains from the same sample are listed, as sequenced in a study of OX40 agonist ivuxolimab in advanced cancers. TCRdb's copy holds only in-frame clones and misses some; the assay was immunoSEQ multiplex PCR. The sample carries about 60,000 clones, almost 95% recorded once. The sample here was CD4+ or CD8+ T cells sorted from blood, taken in a trial of the OX40 agonist ivuxolimab. Receptor source: an adult with an advanced solid tumor such as melanoma, head and neck, liver or kidney cancer.

This chain connects TRBV25-1 to TRBJ1-3, with a weak D call TRBD1 (6 bases). V lost 0 bases, J lost 0 bases, and 12 bases lay in between. Germline V lookup: CDR1 MGHDK, CDR2 SYGVNS. The CDR3 spans 17 residues. The CDR3 is CASSEYFGQRSGNTIYF. CDR3 sequence (DNA): TGTGCCAGCAGTGAATATTTCGGACAGCGCTCTGGAAACACCATATATTTT.

A single count supports this clone. The rearrangement uses TRBV30 and TRBJ2-1, with 10 bases that match TRBD2. The CDR3 runs 17 residues. V was pared by 2 bases and J by 3 bases, with 10 bases of the junction left unmatched. Per germline, CDR1 GTSNPN and CDR2 SVGIG (reference sequence). CDR3 protein: CAWSQGAGGYNYNEQFF. The CDR3 DNA reads TGTGCCTGGAGTCAAGGAGCGGGAGGGTATAACTACAATGAGCAGTTCTTC.

A few counts support this clone. V and J are TRBV19 and TRBJ1-5, with D tentatively TRBD1 (5 bases). The V end lost 10 bases, the J end lost 1 base, and 17 bases lay between the germline ends. CDR3 length: 15 amino acids. Germline values: CDR1 LNHDA, CDR2 SQIVND (reference sequence). The CDR3 protein is CATMDTPSSNQPQHF. The CDR3, as DNA: TGTGCCACCATGGACACCCCCTCCAGCAATCAGCCCCAGCATTTT.

J is TRBJ1-2 and V is TRBV5-4; D not certain. Germline lookup yields CDR1 SGHNT and CDR2 YYREEE (reference sequence). The CDR3 loop spans 17 amino acids. Trimming removed 3 bases from V and 0 bases from J, with 18 bases in between. The CDR3 DNA follows: TGTGCCAGCAGCTCCACGGTCGTTGGGCCCGCTAACTATGGCTACACCTTC. Residues: CASSSTVVGPANYGYTF.

This sequence joins TRBV4-3 and TRBJ2-6, with TRBD1 matching over 7 bases. The germline gives CDR1 LGHNA, CDR2 YSLEER. Unmatched junction bases numbered 5, after V lost 0 bases and J lost 0 bases. This CDR3 region has 18 residues. CDR3 protein: CASSQDKGALSGANVLTF. CDR3 bases: TGCGCCAGCAGCCAAGATAAGGGGGCTCTCTCTGGGGCCAACGTCCTGACTTTC.

This CDR3 is CASSGMTGGNEQYF. CDR3 coding DNA: TGTGCCAGCAGCGGTATGACAGGGGGCAACGAGCAGTACTTC. V gene TRBV11-2 combines with J gene TRBJ2-7, with TRBD1 matching 10 bases. With V trimmed by 5 bases and J by 5 bases, 6 bases remained unmatched. Germline V gene sequence: CDR1 SGHAT, CDR2 FQNNGV. The CDR3 contains 14 residues.

CDR3 DNA: TGTGCCAGCAGCTTCCACAGGGTCGGCTCCTACAATGAGCAGTTCTTC. Translated, it gives CASSFHRVGSYNEQFF. The rearrangement links TRBV7-9 to TRBJ2-1; D is perhaps TRBD1 (6 bases). V lost 3 bases and J lost 0, with 12 bases in between. The CDR3 length is 16 residues. Germline values: CDR1 SEHNR, CDR2 FQNEAQ (reference sequence). The whole variable domain, remainder taken from reference TRBV7-9 and TRBJ2-1, is DTGVSQNPRHKITKRGQNVTFRCDPISEHNRLYWYRQTLGQGPEFLTYFQNEAQLEKSRLLSDRFSAERPKGSFSTLEIQRTEQGDSAMYLCASSFHRVGSYNEQFFGPGTRLTVL.

The rearrangement joins TRBV27 to TRBJ1-2; no clear D gene. Trimming shortened V by 6 bases and J by 3 bases, and 11 bases separated the two germline ends. Germline-derived CDR1 and CDR2 are MNHEY and SMNVEV (reference sequence). The CDR3 is 13 residues long. The DNA of the CDR3 is TGTGCCAGCAGCCCTAACAGAGACTATGGCTACACCTTC. Its protein is CASSPNRDYGYTF.

The chain joins TRBV27 to TRBJ2-5; D remains unclear. Germline-derived CDR1 and CDR2 are MNHEY and SMNVEV (reference sequence). Trimming took 2 bases from V and 5 from J, leaving 9 bases between them. This CDR3 region has 13 residues. CDR3 coding DNA: TGTGCCAGCAGTTTAGTAGGGTCGGAGACCCAGTACTTC. It codes for CASSLVGSETQYF.

J is TRBJ1-4 and V is TRBV2, with 9 bases lining up with TRBD1. The length of the CDR3 is 14 residues. V was clipped by 6 bases and J by 10 bases; unmatched bases: 9. Germline V lookup: CDR1 SNHLY, CDR2 FYNNEI. CDR3 loop: CASSPGQGRGKLFF. The CDR3 DNA is TGTGCCAGCAGCCCGGGACAGGGTAGAGGAAAACTGTTTTTT.

V is TRBV27 and J is TRBJ1-2, with 7 bases matching TRBD1. CDR3 length: 15 residues. CDR1 is MNHEY, CDR2 SMNVEV, per germline (reference sequence). The CDR3 DNA sequence: TGTACTCGGACAGCTAAGGGGACAGCTAACTATGGCTACACCTTC. Translating gives CTRTAKGTANYGYTF.

V gene TRBV30 combines with J gene TRBJ1-2; TRBD1 might be the D (5 bases). Trimming removed 5 bases at V and 6 bases at J, with 7 bases between. Germline CDR1 and CDR2: GTSNPN and SVGIG (reference sequence). The CDR3 loop spans 10 amino acids. DNA for the CDR3: TGTGCCTGGTGGGGCGATGGCTACACCTTC. Its translation: CAWWGDGYTF. The full variable domain, completed using reference TRBV30 and TRBJ1-2, is SQTIHQWPATLVQPVGSPLSLECTVEGTSNPNLYWYRQAAGRGLQLLFYSVGIGQISSEVPQNLSASRPQDRQFILSSKKLLLSDSGFYLCAWWGDGYTFGSGTRLTVV.

The chain links TRBV13 to TRBJ1-3; tentatively, D is TRBD1 (6 bases). CDR1 is PRHDT and CDR2 is FYEKMQ in the germline V gene (reference sequence). CDR3 size: 16 residues. Trimming cost V 5 bases and J 0 bases, with 14 bases left between them. In nucleotides, the CDR3 is TGTGCCAGCAGCCTCCGGGACATCAGCTCTGGAAACACCATATATTTT. Translating gives CASSLRDISSGNTIYF.

The rearrangement links TRBV27 to TRBJ2-7; 7 bases are shared with TRBD2. With V trimmed by 2 bases and J by 2 bases, 0 bases remained unmatched. The CDR3 spans 13 residues. The germline V gene has CDR1 MNHEY and CDR2 SMNVEV (reference sequence). Here the CDR3 reads CASSLGTTYEQYF. In DNA form, the CDR3 reads TGTGCCAGCAGTTTAGGGACTACCTACGAGCAGTACTTC.

The J gene is TRBJ2-1, the V gene TRBV30, with 11 bases matching TRBD2. Per the germline V gene, CDR1 is GTSNPN and CDR2 is SVGIG (reference sequence). The CDR3 consists of 16 residues. V lost 1 base, J lost 8 bases, and 10 bases stayed unmatched. The CDR3 DNA reads TGTGCCTGGAGTGCTCCGGGACTAGCGGTGGGGGATGAGCAGTTCTTC. This encodes CAWSAPGLAVGDEQFF.

V gene TRBV9 combines with J gene TRBJ1-2; D remains unclear. The germline V gene encodes CDR1 SGDLS and CDR2 YYNGEE. V was cut by 4 bases and J by 4 bases, with 20 bases left in between. The CDR3 length is 16 residues. The CDR3 sequence: CASSSPRGGFSYGYTF. DNA of the CDR3: TGTGCCAGCAGCTCCCCCCGGGGAGGGTTCAGCTATGGCTACACCTTC.

In its sample, this clone was seen once. CDR3 DNA: TGTGCCAGCAGCTTGGGGACAGGGGGCGACGAGCAGTACTTC. Protein: CASSLGTGGDEQYF. This chain uses TRBV5-5 with TRBJ2-7, with 11 bases identical to TRBD1. Trimming took 0 bases from V and 5 from J; bases not matched to a gene: 1. The CDR3 has 14 amino acids. In germline, CDR1 is SGHKS, CDR2 YYEKEE (reference sequence).

This sequence joins TRBV5-1 and TRBJ1-2, with unresolved D. Germline-derived CDR1 and CDR2 are SGHRS and YFSETQ. This CDR3 comprises 13 residues. Trimming removed 4 bases at V and 3 bases at J, with 10 bases between. Here the CDR3 DNA reads TGCGCCAGCAGCACTGGATCCGACTATGGCTACACCTTC. Its protein is CASSTGSDYGYTF.

This clone was observed a few times. The chain has TRBV13 and TRBJ2-5; maybe TRBD2 (5 bases). CDR1 is PRHDT, CDR2 FYEKMQ, per germline (reference sequence). CDR3 length: 14 amino acids. Trimming cost V 2 bases and J 2 bases, with 9 bases left between them. The CDR3: CASSLPGDQETQYF. The CDR3 nucleotides read TGTGCCAGCAGCTTACCCGGGGATCAAGAGACCCAGTACTTC.

This clone showed up just once. The chain is built from TRBV14 and TRBJ2-7, with D possibly TRBD2 on 6 matching bases. The germline V gene has CDR1 SGHDN and CDR2 FVKESK. CDR3 length: 15 residues. Trimming pared 4 bases from V and 0 bases from J, leaving 13 bases between. The CDR3 DNA reads as TGTGCCAGCAGCCGGGTTAGCGGAGCCTCCTACGAGCAGTACTTC. Translating gives CASSRVSGASYEQYF.

This clone was recorded many times. The gene calls are TRBV7-8 and TRBJ2-5; TRBD2 might be the D (5 bases). Trimming took off 1 base at V and 1 base at J, with 10 bases between the two ends. This CDR3 region has 15 residues. CDR1 is SGHVS and CDR2 is FQNEAQ in the germline V gene. CDR3 sequence: CASSLEKGLQETQYF. In DNA form, the CDR3 reads TGTGCCAGCAGCTTAGAGAAAGGACTCCAAGAGACCCAGTACTTC.

The chain joins TRBV2 to TRBJ2-2, with TRBD2 as a possible D gene (6 bases). This CDR3 has 16 amino acids. V dropped 5 bases and J dropped 1 base, with 14 bases sitting between them. Germline-derived CDR1 and CDR2 are SNHLY and FYNNEI. CDR3 amino acids: CASSLYSGLNTGELFF. DNA for the CDR3: TGTGCCAGCAGTCTTTATAGCGGTTTGAACACCGGGGAGCTGTTTTTT.

This clone was picked up one time. CDR3 loop: CASSSPTGMAEKLFF. The DNA for the CDR3 is TGTGCCAGCAGCTCCCCGACAGGGATGGCTGAAAAACTGTTTTTT. This sequence joins TRBV11-2 and TRBJ1-4; 7 bases align to TRBD1. Losses at the gene ends were 4 bases for V and 7 bases for J; bases not matched to a gene: 9. CDR3 length equals 15 residues. Germline CDR1 SGHAT, CDR2 FQNNGV.

V and J are TRBV27 and TRBJ2-1; D may be TRBD1 (7 bases). CDR1 is MNHEY, CDR2 SMNVEV, per germline (reference sequence). The V end lost 1 base, the J end lost 6 bases, and 13 bases lay between the germline ends. CDR3 size: 15 residues. CDR3 nucleotide sequence: TGTGCCAGCAGTTTATTGGCAGGGGGGATCAATGAGCAGTTCTTC. This codes for CASSLLAGGINEQFF.

This chain joins TRBV7-2 and TRBJ2-7, with 9 bases identical to TRBD2. Germline-derived CDR1 and CDR2 are SGHTA and FQGNSA. The length of the CDR3 is 15 residues. With V trimmed by 4 bases and J by 4 bases, 8 bases remained unmatched. The CDR3 region is CASSSSSGRRYEQYF. In nucleotides, the CDR3 is TGTGCCAGCAGCTCCTCGAGCGGGAGGAGGTACGAGCAGTACTTC.

This clone has a single count. The chain joins TRBV5-5 to TRBJ2-5; D could derive from TRBD1 or TRBD2 (7 bases each). The CDR3 runs to 14 residues. Trimming took off 4 bases at V and 5 bases at J, with 15 bases between the two ends. Germline CDR1 SGHKS, CDR2 YYEKEE (reference sequence). The CDR3 DNA follows: TGTGCCAGCAGCCTTGCAGGGGGAGGGGAGACCCAGTACTTC. Translation gives CASSLAGGGETQYF.

The chain links TRBV7-2 to TRBJ2-7; 7 bases match TRBD2. Germline V gene data show CDR1 as SGHTA and CDR2 as FQGNSA. J was trimmed by 0 bases and V by 1 base; bases with no gene match: 3. This CDR3 region has 15 residues. CDR3: CASSLVGRYSYEQYF. In DNA form, the CDR3 reads TGTGCCAGCAGCTTAGTCGGGAGGTACTCCTACGAGCAGTACTTC.

The rearrangement uses TRBV5-4 and TRBJ2-6, with D possibly matching TRBD2 (5 bases). The CDR3 has 17 residues. Trimming cost V 5 bases and J 0 bases, with 15 bases left between them. The V gene's germline CDR1 is SGHNT and CDR2 YYREEE (reference sequence). In DNA form, the CDR3 reads TGTGCCAGCAGTTCTCCCCTGAGGGACTCTGGGGCCAACGTCCTGACTTTC. Its protein is CASSSPLRDSGANVLTF. Supplemented by reference TRBV5-4 and TRBJ2-6, the full variable domain reads ETGVTQSPTHLIKTRGQQVTLRCSSQSGHNTVSWYQQALGQGPQFIFQYYREEENGRGNFPPRFSGLQFPNYSSELNVNALELDDSALYLCASSSPLRDSGANVLTFGAGSRLTVL.

The genes are TRBV11-3 and TRBJ1-2; D unclear. This CDR3 is 13 amino acids long. Trimming took off 5 bases at V and 3 bases at J, with 10 bases between the two ends. Germline V lookup: CDR1 SGHNT, CDR2 YENEEA. CDR3 coding DNA: TGTGCCAGCAGCCCAGGAAAGGACTATGGCTACACCTTC. This gives the protein CASSPGKDYGYTF.

This clone was detected once. This chain uses TRBV15 with TRBJ2-7; D ambiguous. Trimming took off 3 bases at V and 0 bases at J, with 12 bases between the two ends. CDR3 length: 15 residues. Germline V lookup: CDR1 LNHNV, CDR2 YYDKDF (reference sequence). CDR3 sequence (DNA): TGTGCCACCAGCAGCGCCCTGGAATTCTCCTACGAGCAGTACTTC. It encodes CATSSALEFSYEQYF.